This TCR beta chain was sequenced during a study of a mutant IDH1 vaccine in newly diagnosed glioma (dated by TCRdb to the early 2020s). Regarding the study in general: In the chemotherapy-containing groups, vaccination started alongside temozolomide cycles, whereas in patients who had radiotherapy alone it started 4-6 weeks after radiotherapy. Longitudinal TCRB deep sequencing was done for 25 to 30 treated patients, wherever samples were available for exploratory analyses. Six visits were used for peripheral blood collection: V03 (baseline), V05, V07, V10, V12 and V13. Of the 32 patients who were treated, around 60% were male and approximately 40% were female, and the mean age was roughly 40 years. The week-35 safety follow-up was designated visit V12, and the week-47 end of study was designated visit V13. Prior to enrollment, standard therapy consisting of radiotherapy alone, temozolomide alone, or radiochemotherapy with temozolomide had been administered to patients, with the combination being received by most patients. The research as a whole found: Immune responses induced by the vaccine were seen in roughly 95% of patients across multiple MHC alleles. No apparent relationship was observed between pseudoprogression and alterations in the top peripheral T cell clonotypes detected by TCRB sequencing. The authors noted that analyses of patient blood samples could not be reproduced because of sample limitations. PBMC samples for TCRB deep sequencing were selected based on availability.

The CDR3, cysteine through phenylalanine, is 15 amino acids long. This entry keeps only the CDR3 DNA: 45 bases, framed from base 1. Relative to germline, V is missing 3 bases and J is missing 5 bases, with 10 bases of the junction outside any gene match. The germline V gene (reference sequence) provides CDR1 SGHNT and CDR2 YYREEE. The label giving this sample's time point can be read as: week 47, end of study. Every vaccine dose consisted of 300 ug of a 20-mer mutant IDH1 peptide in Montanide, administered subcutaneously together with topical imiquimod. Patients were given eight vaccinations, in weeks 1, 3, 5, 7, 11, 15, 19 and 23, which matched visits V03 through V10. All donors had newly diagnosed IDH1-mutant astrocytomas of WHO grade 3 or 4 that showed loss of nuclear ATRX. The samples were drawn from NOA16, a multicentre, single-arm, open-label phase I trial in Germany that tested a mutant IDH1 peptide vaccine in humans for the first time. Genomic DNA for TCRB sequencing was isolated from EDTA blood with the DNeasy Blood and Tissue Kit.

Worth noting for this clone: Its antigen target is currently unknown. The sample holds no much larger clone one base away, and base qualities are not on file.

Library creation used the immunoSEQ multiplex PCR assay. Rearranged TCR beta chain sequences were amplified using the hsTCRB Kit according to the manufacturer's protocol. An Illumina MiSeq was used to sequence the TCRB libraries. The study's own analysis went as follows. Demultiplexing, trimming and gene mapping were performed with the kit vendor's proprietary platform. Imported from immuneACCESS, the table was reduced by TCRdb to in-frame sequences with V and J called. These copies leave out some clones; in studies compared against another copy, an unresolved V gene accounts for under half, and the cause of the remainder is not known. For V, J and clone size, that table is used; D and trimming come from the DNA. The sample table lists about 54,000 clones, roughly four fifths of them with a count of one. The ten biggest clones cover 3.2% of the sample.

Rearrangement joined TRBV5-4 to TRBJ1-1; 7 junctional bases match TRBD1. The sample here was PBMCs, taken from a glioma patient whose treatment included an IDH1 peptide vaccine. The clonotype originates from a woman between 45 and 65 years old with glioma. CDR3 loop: CASSSYRGTWTEAFF. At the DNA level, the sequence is TGTGCCAGCAGCTCATACAGGGGAACTTGGACTGAAGCTTTCTTT.